The rows below give T cell receptor beta chains drawn from one sample of a study of post-analysis software for immune sequencing data. In TCRdb, the PCR reads were re-called with MiXCR into one record per CDR3 protein. Among hundreds of thousands of distinct CDR3 sequences listed, under 70% were seen once. Sequences were obtained from blood. All receptors come from a girl between 10 and 17 years old with multiple sclerosis. Both conserved end residues are part of each CDR3. D genes are given only for firm matches.

D: .; V: TRBV6-1; CDR3: CASTIGYSNQPQHF
D: .; V: TRBV18; CDR3: CASSPPINQPQHF
D: .; V: TRBV20-1; CDR3: CSAHVEGLNTEAFF
D: TRBD2; V: TRBV6-6; CDR3: CASGTSGVYNEQFF
D: TRBD2; V: TRBV7-9; CDR3: CASSSRGPSGDQETQYF
D: TRBD1; V: TRBV5-1; CDR3: CASSLATGGPYQPQHF
D: .; V: TRBV12-3/TRBV12-4; CDR3: CASSQQGYSYNEQFF
D: .; V: TRBV20-1; CDR3: CSAPQKRLNTEAFF
D: TRBD1; V: TRBV20-1; CDR3: CSARVTGGPSGEQYF
D: .; V: TRBV7-8; CDR3: CASSLSAVYSNQPQHF
D: TRBD2; V: TRBV6-2/TRBV6-3; CDR3: CASSSGREAYEQYF
D: .; V: TRBV15; CDR3: CATSPPLGEKLFF
D: .; V: TRBV20-1; CDR3: CSARDPRNYGYTF
D: .; V: TRBV6-1; CDR3: CASSPSPGLSRRYGYTF
D: .; V: TRBV11-2; CDR3: CASSLDPDQPQHF
D: .; V: TRBV5-1; CDR3: CASSGGTSDTQYF
D: .; V: TRBV29-1; CDR3: CSVADSSGANVLTF
D: TRBD1; V: TRBV5-6; CDR3: CASSVGDRPNTGELFF
D: .; V: TRBV12-3/TRBV12-4; CDR3: CASSDGGGRYF
D: TRBD2; V: TRBV5-1; CDR3: CASSLAGGRTSSYNEQFF
D: .; V: TRBV12-3/TRBV12-4; CDR3: CASSLRRANEQFF
D: .; V: TRBV6-6; CDR3: CASSYLVGRGYTF
D: TRBD2; V: TRBV5-4; CDR3: CASSPGTSGGAWTDTQYF
D: TRBD2; V: TRBV5-1; CDR3: CASTLGTSRSTDTQYF
D: TRBD2; V: TRBV20-1; CDR3: CSAKPYAGGGYEQYF
D: TRBD1; V: TRBV6-4; CDR3: CASRGPTGAQYF
D: .; V: TRBV29-1; CDR3: CSAQALDSPTPSEQYF